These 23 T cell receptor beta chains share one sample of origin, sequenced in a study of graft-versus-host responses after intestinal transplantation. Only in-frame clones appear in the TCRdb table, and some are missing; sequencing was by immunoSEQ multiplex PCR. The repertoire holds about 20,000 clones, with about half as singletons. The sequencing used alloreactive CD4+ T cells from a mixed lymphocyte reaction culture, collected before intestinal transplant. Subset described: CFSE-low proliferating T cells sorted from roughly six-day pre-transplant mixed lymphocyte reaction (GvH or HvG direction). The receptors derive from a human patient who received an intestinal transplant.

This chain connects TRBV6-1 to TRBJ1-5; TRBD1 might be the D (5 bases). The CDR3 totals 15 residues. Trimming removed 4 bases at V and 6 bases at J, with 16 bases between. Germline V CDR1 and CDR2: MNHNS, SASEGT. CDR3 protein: CASSAAGGGGQPQHF. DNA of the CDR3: TGTGCCAGCAGTGCCGCCGGCGGGGGGGGTCAGCCCCAGCATTTT.

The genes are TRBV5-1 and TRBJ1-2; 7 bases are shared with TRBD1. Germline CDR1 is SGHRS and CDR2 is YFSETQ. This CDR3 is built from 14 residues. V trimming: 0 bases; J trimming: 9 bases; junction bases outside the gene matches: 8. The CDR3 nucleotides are TGCGCCAGCAGCTTGGCCCTAGGGGGCCGGAGCTACACCTTC. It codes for CASSLALGGRSYTF.

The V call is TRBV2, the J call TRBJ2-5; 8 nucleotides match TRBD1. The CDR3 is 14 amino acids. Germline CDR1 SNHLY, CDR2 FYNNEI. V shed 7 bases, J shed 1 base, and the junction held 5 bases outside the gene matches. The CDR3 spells CASTPDRVQETQYF. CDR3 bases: TGTGCCAGCACTCCGGACAGGGTCCAAGAGACCCAGTACTTC.

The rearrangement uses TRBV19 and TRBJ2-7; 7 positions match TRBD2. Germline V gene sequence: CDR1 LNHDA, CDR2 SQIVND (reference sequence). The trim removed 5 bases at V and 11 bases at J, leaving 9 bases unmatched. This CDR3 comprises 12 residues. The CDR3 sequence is CASSARGGREYF. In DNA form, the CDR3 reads TGTGCCAGTAGTGCACGGGGAGGGCGAGAGTACTTC.

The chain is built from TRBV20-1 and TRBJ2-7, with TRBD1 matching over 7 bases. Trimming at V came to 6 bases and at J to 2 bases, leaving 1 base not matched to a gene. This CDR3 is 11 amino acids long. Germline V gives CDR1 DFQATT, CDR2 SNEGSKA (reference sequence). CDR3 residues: CSAGTAYEQYF. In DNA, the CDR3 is TGCAGTGCGGGGACAGCCTACGAGCAGTACTTC.

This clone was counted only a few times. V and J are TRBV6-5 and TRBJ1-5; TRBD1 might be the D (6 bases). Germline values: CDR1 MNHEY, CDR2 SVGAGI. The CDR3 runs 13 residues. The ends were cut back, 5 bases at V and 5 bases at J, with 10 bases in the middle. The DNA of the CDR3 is TGTGCCAGCAGTCCGGACAGATATCAGCCCCAGCATTTT. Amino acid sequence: CASSPDRYQPQHF.

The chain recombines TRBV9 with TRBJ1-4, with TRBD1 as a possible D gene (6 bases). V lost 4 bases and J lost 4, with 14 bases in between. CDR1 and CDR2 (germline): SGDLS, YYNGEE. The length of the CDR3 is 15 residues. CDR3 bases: TGTGCCAGCAGCCCAGAGGGGGTCCATAATGAAAAACTGTTTTTT. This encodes CASSPEGVHNEKLFF.

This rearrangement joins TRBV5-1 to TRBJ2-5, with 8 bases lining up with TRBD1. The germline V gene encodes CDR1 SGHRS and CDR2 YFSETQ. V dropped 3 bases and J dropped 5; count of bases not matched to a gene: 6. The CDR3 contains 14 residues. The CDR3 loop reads CASSWGQEGETQYF. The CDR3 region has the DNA TGCGCCAGCAGCTGGGGACAGGAGGGGGAGACCCAGTACTTC.

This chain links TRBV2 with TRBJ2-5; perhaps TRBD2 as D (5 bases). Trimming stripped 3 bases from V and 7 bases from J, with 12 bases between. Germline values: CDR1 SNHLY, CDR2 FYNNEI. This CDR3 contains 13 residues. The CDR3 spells CASSEAHGGTQYF. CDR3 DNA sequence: TGTGCCAGCAGTGAGGCCCACGGAGGGACCCAGTACTTC. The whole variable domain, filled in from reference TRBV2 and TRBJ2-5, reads EPEVTQTPSHQVTQMGQEVILRCVPISNHLYFYWYRQILGQKVEFLVSFYNNEISEKSEIFDDQFSVERPDGSNFTLKIRSTKLEDSAMYFCASSEAHGGTQYFGPGTRLLVL.

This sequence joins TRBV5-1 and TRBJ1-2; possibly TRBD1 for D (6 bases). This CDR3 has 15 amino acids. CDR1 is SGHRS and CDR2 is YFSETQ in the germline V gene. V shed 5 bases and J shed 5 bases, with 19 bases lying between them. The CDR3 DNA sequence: TGCGCCAGCAGGGAGACAGGAGAAGGTCCATATGGCTACACCTTC. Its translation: CASRETGEGPYGYTF.

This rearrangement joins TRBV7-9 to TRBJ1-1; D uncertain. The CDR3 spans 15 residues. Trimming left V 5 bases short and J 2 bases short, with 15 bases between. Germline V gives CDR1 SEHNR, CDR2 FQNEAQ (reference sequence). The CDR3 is CASSLNLTPNTEAFF. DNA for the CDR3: TGTGCCAGCAGCCTGAATTTGACACCCAACACTGAAGCTTTCTTT.

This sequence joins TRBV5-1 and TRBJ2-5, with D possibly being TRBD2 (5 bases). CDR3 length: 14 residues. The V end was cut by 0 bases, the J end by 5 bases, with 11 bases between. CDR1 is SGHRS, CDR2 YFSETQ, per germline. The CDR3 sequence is CASSLGTRVETQYF. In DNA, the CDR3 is TGCGCCAGCAGCTTGGGTACTAGGGTGGAGACCCAGTACTTC.

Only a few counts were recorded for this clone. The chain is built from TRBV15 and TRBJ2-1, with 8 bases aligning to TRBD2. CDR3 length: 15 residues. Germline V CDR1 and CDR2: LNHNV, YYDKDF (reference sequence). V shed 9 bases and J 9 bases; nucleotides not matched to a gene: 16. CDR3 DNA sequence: TGTGCCACTACCGAGGTCTCCGGGGGGGCCGGTGAGCAGTTCTTC. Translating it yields CATTEVSGGAGEQFF. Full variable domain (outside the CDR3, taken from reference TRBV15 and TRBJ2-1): DAMVIQNPRYQVTQFGKPVTLSCSQTLNHNVMYWYQQKSSQAPKLLFHYYDKDFNNEADTPDNFQSRRPNTSFCFLDIRSPGLGDTAMYLCATTEVSGGAGEQFFGPGTRLTVL.

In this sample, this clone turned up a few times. The CDR3 DNA follows: TGTGCCAGCAGCCGGAGTAGGGGCATCTACGAGCAGTACTTC. Translated: CASSRSRGIYEQYF. The chain joins TRBV6-5 to TRBJ2-7; D might be TRBD1 (5 bases). This CDR3 contains 14 residues. V was clipped by 6 bases and J by 3 bases, with 15 bases between them. Germline V gene data show CDR1 as MNHEY and CDR2 as SVGAGI.

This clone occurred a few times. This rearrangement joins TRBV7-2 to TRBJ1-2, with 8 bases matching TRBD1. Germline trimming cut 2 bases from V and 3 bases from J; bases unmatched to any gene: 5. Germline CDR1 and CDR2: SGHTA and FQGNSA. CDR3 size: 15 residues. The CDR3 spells CASSLWGTGHYGYTF. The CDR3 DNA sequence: TGTGCCAGCAGCTTATGGGGGACAGGTCACTATGGCTACACCTTC.

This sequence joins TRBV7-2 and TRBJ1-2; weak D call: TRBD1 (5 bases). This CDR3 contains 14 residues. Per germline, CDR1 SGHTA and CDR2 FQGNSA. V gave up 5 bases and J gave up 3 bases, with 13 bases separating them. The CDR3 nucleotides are TGTGCCAGCAGCCACCGGGGAGGGGACTATGGCTACACCTTC. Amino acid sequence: CASSHRGGDYGYTF.

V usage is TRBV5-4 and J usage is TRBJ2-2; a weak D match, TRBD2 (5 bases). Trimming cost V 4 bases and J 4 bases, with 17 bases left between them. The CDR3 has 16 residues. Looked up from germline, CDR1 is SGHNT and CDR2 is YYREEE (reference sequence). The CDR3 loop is CASSGGQASSTGELFF. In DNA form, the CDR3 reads TGTGCCAGCAGCGGAGGCCAGGCTAGCAGCACCGGGGAGCTGTTTTTT.

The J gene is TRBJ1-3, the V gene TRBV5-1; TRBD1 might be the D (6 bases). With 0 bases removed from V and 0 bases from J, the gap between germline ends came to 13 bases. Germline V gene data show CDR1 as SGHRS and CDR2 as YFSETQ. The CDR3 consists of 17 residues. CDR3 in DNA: TGCGCCAGCAGCTTGGTGGTCGGGGGGGCCTCTGGAAACACCATATATTTT. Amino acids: CASSLVVGGASGNTIYF.

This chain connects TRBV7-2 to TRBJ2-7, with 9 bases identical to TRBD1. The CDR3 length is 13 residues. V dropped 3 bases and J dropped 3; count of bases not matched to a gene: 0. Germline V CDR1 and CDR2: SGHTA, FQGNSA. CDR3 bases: TGTGCCAGCAGCTTGACAGGGGGCTACGAGCAGTACTTC. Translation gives CASSLTGGYEQYF.

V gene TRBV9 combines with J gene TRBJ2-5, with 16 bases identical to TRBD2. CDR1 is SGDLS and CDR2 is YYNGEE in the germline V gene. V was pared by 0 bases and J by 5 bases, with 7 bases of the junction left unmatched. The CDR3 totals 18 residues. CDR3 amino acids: CASSVVGTSGGARETQYF. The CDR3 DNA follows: TGTGCCAGCAGCGTAGTGGGGACTAGCGGGGGGGCCCGGGAGACCCAGTACTTC.

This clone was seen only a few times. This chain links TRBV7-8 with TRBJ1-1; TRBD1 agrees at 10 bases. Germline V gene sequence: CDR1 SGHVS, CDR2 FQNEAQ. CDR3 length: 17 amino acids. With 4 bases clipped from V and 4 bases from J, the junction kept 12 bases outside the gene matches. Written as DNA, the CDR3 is TGTGCCAGCAGCTCAAGCCGACAGGGGGCCCGAGTCACTGAAGCTTTCTTT. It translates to CASSSSRQGARVTEAFF.

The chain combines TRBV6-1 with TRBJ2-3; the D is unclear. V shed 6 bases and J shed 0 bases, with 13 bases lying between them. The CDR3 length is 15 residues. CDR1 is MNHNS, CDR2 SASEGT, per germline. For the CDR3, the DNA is TGTGCCAGCAGGGAGTTTGGGTTTAGCACAGATACGCAGTATTTT. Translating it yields CASREFGFSTDTQYF.

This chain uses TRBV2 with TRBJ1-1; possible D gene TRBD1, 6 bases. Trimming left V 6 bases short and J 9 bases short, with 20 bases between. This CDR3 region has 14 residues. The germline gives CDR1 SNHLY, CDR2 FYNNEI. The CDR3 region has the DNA TGTGCCAGCAGACAGGGAGAGGCCCCTATGAAAGCTTTCTTT. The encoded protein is CASRQGEAPMKAFF.